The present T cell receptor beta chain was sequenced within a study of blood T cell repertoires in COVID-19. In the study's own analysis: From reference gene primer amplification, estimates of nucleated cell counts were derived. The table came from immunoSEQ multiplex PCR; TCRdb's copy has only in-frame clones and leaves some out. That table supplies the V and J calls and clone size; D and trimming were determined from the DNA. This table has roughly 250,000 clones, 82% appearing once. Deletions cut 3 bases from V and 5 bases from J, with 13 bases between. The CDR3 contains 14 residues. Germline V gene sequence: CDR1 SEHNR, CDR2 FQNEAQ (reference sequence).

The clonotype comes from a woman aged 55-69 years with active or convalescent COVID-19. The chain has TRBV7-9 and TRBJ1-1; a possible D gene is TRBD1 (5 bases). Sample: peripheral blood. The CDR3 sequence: CASSLRGVGTEAFF. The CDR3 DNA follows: TGTGCCAGCAGCTTGCGGGGGGTCGGGACTGAAGCTTTCTTT.